The 5 T cell receptor beta chains reported below all come from one sample, sequenced in a study of metastatic and nonmetastatic thyroid tumors. Thyroid surgery took place with no prior treatment in any patient. TCRdb re-analyzed the PCR reads through MiXCR. The sample yields around 46,000 clones, 22% seen once. The sequenced sample consisted of blood. These receptors were collected from a male donor with papillary thyroid cancer or a benign thyroid nodule (not recorded which). Some clones in this sample may be carry-over from other donors' samples.

This clone appeared many times. V gene TRBV27 combines with J gene TRBJ2-7; unclear D gene. The CDR3 consists of 17 residues. Germline CDR1 and CDR2: MNHEY and SMNVEV (reference sequence). Trimming removed 2 bases from V and 3 bases from J, with 20 bases in between. This CDR3 is CASSLNGQKVPLYEQYF. For the CDR3, the DNA is TGTGCCAGCAGTTTAAATGGCCAAAAGGTTCCCCTCTACGAGCAGTACTTC.

Points on this clone: Since a much larger clone is just one base distant, this may be a read error. The chain carries TRBV3-1 and TRBJ1-1, with 9 bases identical to TRBD1. This CDR3 is 16 amino acids long. Germline CDR1 LGHDT, CDR2 YNNKEL (reference sequence). The V gene end was trimmed by 9 bases and the J gene end by 1 base; junction bases not matched to a gene: 12. The CDR3: CARRDRGYGRNTEAFF. The CDR3 DNA reads TGTGCCAGACGAGACAGGGGGTACGGACGGAACACTGAAGCTTTCTTT.

This clone was counted many times. This sequence joins TRBV2 and TRBJ1-3, with D hard to call. CDR3 length: 13 residues. Per the germline V gene, CDR1 is SNHLY and CDR2 is FYNNEI. With 2 bases removed from V and 3 bases from J, the gap between germline ends came to 5 bases. The CDR3 DNA sequence: TGTGCCAGCAGTGAACGAAGTGGAAACACCATATATTTT. It encodes CASSERSGNTIYF.

This sequence joins TRBV5-1 and TRBJ2-7; 8 bases map to TRBD1. The CDR3 consists of 20 residues. With 8 bases clipped from V and 3 bases from J, the junction kept 28 bases outside the gene matches. CDR1 is SGHRS, CDR2 YFSETQ, per germline. CDR3 in amino acids: CASSRNVVSNGQGILYEQYF. The DNA of the CDR3 is TGCGCCAGTTCCCGGAACGTAGTTTCGAACGGACAGGGAATTCTCTACGAGCAGTACTTC.

The chain combines TRBV5-1 with TRBJ2-3, with 7 bases identical to TRBD1. The junction had 8 bases not matched to a gene; V was cut back by 2 bases and J by 5 bases. Germline CDR1 reads SGHRS; CDR2 reads YFSETQ. The CDR3 contains 15 residues. CDR3 residues: CASSLNRGDGDTQYF. CDR3 DNA: TGCGCCAGCAGCTTAAACAGGGGAGATGGAGATACGCAGTATTTT.